This TCR beta chain was identified in a study of OX40 agonist ivuxolimab in advanced cancers. The CDR3 extends over 14 amino acids. Germline V gene lookup returns CDR1 KGHSH and CDR2 LQKENI. Trimming removed 7 bases from V and 2 bases from J, with 11 bases in between. Profiling relied on immunoSEQ multiplex PCR, and the TCRdb table lists in-frame clones only, not all of them. This table has 80,000 or so clones, about nine tenths appearing once. Sequencing used CD4+ or CD8+ T cells sorted from blood, obtained in a trial of the OX40 agonist ivuxolimab. This receptor was obtained from an adult with an advanced solid tumor such as melanoma, head and neck, liver or kidney cancer. The rearrangement joins TRBV18 to TRBJ2-2; the D gene is possibly TRBD1 (5 bases). For the CDR3, the DNA is TGTGCCAGCTTTTATGGGGCCAACACCGGGGAGCTGTTTTTT. Its protein is CASFYGANTGELFF.